The 20 T cell receptor beta chains below come from one sample, sequenced in a study of T cells in women clearing cervical HPV infection. Clones were sequenced by immunoSEQ multiplex PCR, and TCRdb holds only the in-frame ones, with some missing. Its clone listing holds about 35,000 clones. Sequenced: blood buffy coat. The receptors were gathered from a woman between 18 and 75 years old with a cervical HPV16 infection that either progressed to CIN3+ or cleared (not recorded which).

The part of the CDR3 DNA that was read is TGTGCCAGTAGTGAACACCCGGACAGGGGCTACGAG. Protein product: CASSEHPDRGYE. The whole CDR3 sequence is CASSEHPDRGYEQYF. The V gene is TRBV19, the J gene TRBJ2-7; 9 nucleotides align to TRBD1. The sequenced fragment ends 3 residues before the CDR3 boundary, so the rest is inferred from the germline J gene. Trimming cost V 5 bases and J 3 bases; bases outside gene matches: 8. Germline CDR1 and CDR2: LNHDA and SQIVND (reference sequence). The CDR3 sequence is 15 residues long.

A word on this clone: The read is 3 residues too short to cover the CDR3 end, so that end is filled in from the germline J gene. V is TRBV2 and J is TRBJ2-1, with 9 bases aligning to TRBD2. The CDR3 contains 14 residues. Trimming cost V 5 bases and J 7 bases; bases outside gene matches: 6. Per the germline V gene, CDR1 is SNHLY and CDR2 is FYNNEI. The CDR3: CASSTGTSRNEQFF. CDR3 bases read: TGTGCCAGCAGTACCGGGACTAGCAGGAATGAG.

A word on this clone: Read sequence stops 3 residues before the CDR3 end, and the germline J gene provides the missing end. The rearrangement links TRBV10-3 to TRBJ2-7, with D hard to call. This CDR3 is built from 15 residues. Germline V gives CDR1 ENHRY, CDR2 SYGVKD. With 2 bases removed from V and 5 bases from J, the gap between germline ends came to 16 bases. The part of the CDR3 DNA that was read is TGTGCCATCAGTGAGAGTCAGCAAGGGTGGGACGAG. Translating it yields CAISESQQGWDE. The whole CDR3 sequence reads CAISESQQGWDEQYF.

In the case of this clone: Read sequence stops 3 residues before the CDR3 end, and the germline J gene provides the missing end. The chain carries TRBV5-1 and TRBJ1-1; 10 bases fit TRBD1. The CDR3 consists of 14 residues. Per the germline V gene, CDR1 is SGHRS and CDR2 is YFSETQ. CDR3 bases read: TGCGCCAGCTCACGACAGGGGGCTCACCCCGAA. Protein sequence: CASSRQGAHPE. The CDR3 reads in full as CASSRQGAHPEAFF.

With regard to this clone: From the germline J gene comes the end of the CDR3, since the read stops 3 residues before it. The chain has TRBV28 and TRBJ2-3; TRBD2 might be the D (5 bases). This CDR3 is built from 16 residues. The V and J ends lost 2 bases and 4 bases respectively, with 16 bases between them. Germline values: CDR1 MDHEN, CDR2 SYDVKM. The CDR3 sequence: CASSLSSLALSDTQYF. Incomplete CDR3 DNA: TGTGCCAGCAGTTTAAGTTCCCTAGCTTTGTCAGATACG.

CDR3: CASTRTSGSGNEQFF. CDR3 DNA, as far as it was read: TGTGCCAGTACCAGGACTAGCGGGAGTGGCAATGAG. This chain connects TRBV19 to TRBJ2-1, with 13 bases lining up with TRBD2. The read gets to within 3 residues of the CDR3 end, and the germline J gene fills in the rest. The CDR3 length is 15 residues. J was trimmed by 6 bases and V by 7 bases; bases with no gene match: 6. Germline assignment: CDR1 LNHDA and CDR2 SQIVND (reference sequence).

On this clone itself: The DNA ends 3 residues before the CDR3 does, and the rest of the CDR3 is filled in from the germline J gene. This chain links TRBV11-3 with TRBJ1-2; TRBD1 matches 7 bases. Germline V gene sequence: CDR1 SGHNT, CDR2 YENEEA. V shed 5 bases, J shed 2 bases, and the junction held 2 bases outside the gene matches. CDR3 size: 13 residues. CDR3 DNA (partial): TGTGCCAGCAGCATACAGGGGAACTATGGC. This translates into CASSIQGNYG. The full-length CDR3 reads as CASSIQGNYGYTF.

Concerning this clone itself: The read finishes 3 residues shy of the CDR3 end, and the germline J gene is used to complete it. The rearrangement links TRBV5-1 to TRBJ2-3, with TRBD2 matching over 10 bases. This CDR3 is 16 amino acids long. In germline, CDR1 is SGHRS, CDR2 YFSETQ. The V gene end was trimmed by 3 bases and the J gene end by 3 bases; junction bases not matched to a gene: 7. CDR3 bases read: TGCGCCAGCAGCTCCCTCGGAGCGGGAGGGACAGATACG. It specifies CASSSLGAGGTDT. The full CDR3 reads CASSSLGAGGTDTQYF.

To note about this clone: The read ends 3 residues early relative to the CDR3; the germline J gene fills the gap. This chain connects TRBV18 to TRBJ1-4, with D perhaps matching TRBD1 (5 bases). The CDR3 is 16 amino acids. Germline V CDR1 and CDR2: KGHSH, LQKENI. The DNA read from the CDR3 is TGTGCCAGCTCACCACGACAGCACTCTGGGGCCAACGTA. Residues: CASSPRQHSGANV. In full, the CDR3 reads CASSPRQHSGANVLFF. The whole variable domain, filled in from reference TRBV18 and TRBJ1-4, reads NAGVMQNPRHLVRRRGQEARLRCSPMKGHSHVYWYRQLPEEGLKFMVYLQKENIIDESGMPKERFSAEFPKEGPSILRIQQVVRGDSAAYFCASSPRQHSGANVLFFGSGTQLSVL.

With regard to this clone: The observed sequence ends 3 residues before the CDR3 terminus, with the missing tail filled in from the germline J gene. The rearrangement uses TRBV5-1 and TRBJ2-2, with 12 bases matching TRBD1. Per the germline V gene, CDR1 is SGHRS and CDR2 is YFSETQ. V shed 4 bases and J 6 bases; nucleotides not matched to a gene: 13. The CDR3 spans 18 residues. CDR3 DNA (partial): TGCGCCAGCAGCCCAGGGACAGGGGGCGCAGGAGTCGCCGGGGAG. Protein product: CASSPGTGGAGVAGE. The CDR3, in full, reads CASSPGTGGAGVAGELFF. Filled out from reference TRBV5-1 and TRBJ2-2, the complete variable domain reads KAGVTQTPRYLIKTRGQQVTLSCSPISGHRSVSWYQQTPGQGLQFLFEYFSETQRNKGNFPGRFSGRQFSNSRSEMNVSTLELGDSALYLCASSPGTGGAGVAGELFFGEGSRLTVL.

About this clone: The DNA ends 3 residues before the CDR3 does, and the rest of the CDR3 is filled in from the germline J gene. J is TRBJ1-5 and V is TRBV5-4, with 8 positions matching TRBD1. The length of the CDR3 is 13 residues. Per germline, CDR1 SGHNT and CDR2 YYREEE (reference sequence). Trimming removed 3 bases from V and 7 bases from J; junction bases left unmatched: 3. CDR3 loop: CASSSQGGQPQHF. The sequenced CDR3 bases are TGTGCCAGCAGCTCACAGGGGGGCCAGCCC.

In the case of this clone: Read coverage stops 3 residues before the CDR3 terminus; the germline J gene supplies the remainder. Within the sample, other DNA sequences also encode this same CDR3. The rearrangement joins TRBV2 to TRBJ1-2, with a tentative D call TRBD1 (6 bases). This CDR3 region has 14 residues. In germline, CDR1 is SNHLY, CDR2 FYNNEI. V was cut by 1 base and J by 4 bases, with 10 bases left in between. CDR3 sequence reads: CASSEGRGSYGYTF. Partial CDR3 DNA: TGTGCCAGCAGTGAAGGCAGGGGATCCTATGGC.

On this clone itself: The sequenced fragment ends 3 residues before the CDR3 boundary, so the rest is inferred from the germline J gene. The chain recombines TRBV19 with TRBJ2-3, with D perhaps TRBD1 or TRBD2 (7 bases each). The CDR3 length is 15 residues. Germline V gene sequence: CDR1 LNHDA, CDR2 SQIVND (reference sequence). The CDR3: CASSIGTGAGETQYF. CDR3 bases read: TGTGCCAGTAGTATAGGTACAGGGGCGGGAGAGACG.

Concerning this clone itself: Read sequence stops 3 residues before the CDR3 end, and the germline J gene provides the missing end. The V and J genes are TRBV19 and TRBJ1-2; D might be TRBD1 (5 bases). Germline-derived CDR1 and CDR2 are LNHDA and SQIVND (reference sequence). The CDR3 is made up of 13 amino acids. CDR3 protein: CASRRGEYNEYTF. CDR3 bases read: TGTGCCAGTAGAAGGGGTGAATACAATGAG. Supplemented by reference TRBV19 and TRBJ1-2, the full variable domain reads DGGITQSPKYLFRKEGQNVTLSCEQNLNHDAMYWYRQDPGQGLRLIYYSQIVNDFQKGDIAEGYSVSREKKESFPLTVTSAQKNPTAFYLCASRRGEYNEYTFGSGTRLTVV.

As to this clone: The read ends 3 residues before the CDR3 terminus; that terminus is restored from the germline J gene. This chain links TRBV29-1 with TRBJ2-3, with TRBD2 matching over 8 bases. The length of the CDR3 is 16 residues. CDR1 SQVTM and CDR2 ANQGSEA come from the germline V gene. The J segment lost 1 base and the V segment lost 2 bases, leaving 8 bases of the junction unmatched. This chain's CDR3 is CSVEWARRGGTDTQYF. Partial CDR3 DNA: TGCAGCGTTGAATGGGCCCGGCGGGGGGGCACAGATACG.

With regard to this clone: The read ends 3 residues before the CDR3 terminus; that terminus is restored from the germline J gene. The genes are TRBV7-2 and TRBJ2-7, with D possibly TRBD1 on 5 matching bases. The CDR3 loop spans 13 amino acids. V was clipped by 5 bases and J by 5 bases, with 13 bases between them. Germline lookup yields CDR1 SGHTA and CDR2 FQGNSA. The CDR3 protein is CASSGAVADEQYF. The sequenced part of the CDR3 DNA is TGTGCCAGCAGCGGGGCCGTGGCCGACGAG.

About this clone: The read terminates 3 residues before the CDR3 end, so the remaining end is supplied by the germline J gene. The chain combines TRBV30 with TRBJ2-5; 8 nucleotides line up with TRBD1. In germline, CDR1 is GTSNPN, CDR2 SVGIG (reference sequence). After removal of 1 base from V and 2 bases from J, the junction contained 3 bases not matched to a gene. The CDR3 runs to 14 residues. This CDR3 is CAWSEDRAQETQYF. The part of the CDR3 DNA that was read is TGTGCCTGGAGTGAGGACAGGGCTCAAGAGACC.

Remarks on this clone: Coverage ceases 3 residues before the CDR3 finishes, and the germline J gene fills in the end. The rearrangement uses TRBV19 and TRBJ2-4; 7 nucleotides match TRBD1. The CDR3 sequence is 16 residues long. The germline CDR1 and CDR2 sequences are LNHDA and SQIVND (reference sequence). The CDR3 loop is CASKPWDSGTTYGQYF. The DNA read from the CDR3 is TGTGCCAGTAAACCTTGGGACAGTGGAACTACATATGGT.

Comment on this clone: The CDR3 is cut off 3 residues early in the read; its end comes from the germline J gene. The chain carries TRBV11-2 and TRBJ1-1, with D perhaps matching TRBD1 (6 bases). Trimming removed 6 bases at V and 1 base at J, with 12 bases between. CDR3 length: 14 amino acids. The germline V gene encodes CDR1 SGHAT and CDR2 FQNNGV. The sequenced CDR3 bases are TGTGCCAGCAGTCCCGGGGGGGCGAACACTGAA. It translates to CASSPGGANTE. The whole CDR3 region reads CASSPGGANTEAFF.

As to this clone: The read finishes 3 residues shy of the CDR3 end, and the germline J gene is used to complete it. This chain links TRBV2 with TRBJ1-6; 9 bases map to TRBD1. Germline assignment: CDR1 SNHLY and CDR2 FYNNEI. With V trimmed by 7 bases and J by 4 bases, 8 bases remained unmatched. The CDR3 totals 16 residues. The sequenced part of the CDR3 DNA is TGTGCCAGCACCAAGAAGGACAGGGGTTATAATTCACCC. As protein: CASTKKDRGYNSP. The complete CDR3 reads CASTKKDRGYNSPLHF.